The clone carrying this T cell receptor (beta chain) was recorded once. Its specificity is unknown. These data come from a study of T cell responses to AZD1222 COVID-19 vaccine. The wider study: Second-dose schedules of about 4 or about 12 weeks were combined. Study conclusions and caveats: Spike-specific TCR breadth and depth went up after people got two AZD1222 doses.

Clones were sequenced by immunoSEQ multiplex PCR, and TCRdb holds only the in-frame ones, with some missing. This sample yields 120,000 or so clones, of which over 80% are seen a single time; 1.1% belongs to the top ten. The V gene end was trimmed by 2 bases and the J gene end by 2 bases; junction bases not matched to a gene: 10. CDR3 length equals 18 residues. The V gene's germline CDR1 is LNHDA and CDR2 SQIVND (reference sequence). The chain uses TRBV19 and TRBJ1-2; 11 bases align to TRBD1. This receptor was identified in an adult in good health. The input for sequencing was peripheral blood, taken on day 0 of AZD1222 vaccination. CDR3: CASSIPLGWTGGNYGYTF. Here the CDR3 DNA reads TGTGCCAGTAGTATACCCCTCGGGTGGACAGGGGGCAACTATGGCTACACCTTC.